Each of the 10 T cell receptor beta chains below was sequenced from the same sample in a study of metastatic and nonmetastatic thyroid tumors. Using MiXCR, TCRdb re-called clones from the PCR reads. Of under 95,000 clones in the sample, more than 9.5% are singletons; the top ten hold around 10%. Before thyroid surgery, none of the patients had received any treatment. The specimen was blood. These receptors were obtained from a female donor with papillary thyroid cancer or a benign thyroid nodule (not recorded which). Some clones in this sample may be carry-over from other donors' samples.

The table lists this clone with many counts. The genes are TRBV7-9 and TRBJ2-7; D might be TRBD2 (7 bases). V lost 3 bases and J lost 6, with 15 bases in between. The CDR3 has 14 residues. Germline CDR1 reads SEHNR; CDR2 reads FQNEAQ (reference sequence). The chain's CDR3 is CASSLGGAASEQYF. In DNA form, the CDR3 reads TGTGCCAGCAGCTTGGGGGGGGCTGCGAGCGAGCAGTACTTC.

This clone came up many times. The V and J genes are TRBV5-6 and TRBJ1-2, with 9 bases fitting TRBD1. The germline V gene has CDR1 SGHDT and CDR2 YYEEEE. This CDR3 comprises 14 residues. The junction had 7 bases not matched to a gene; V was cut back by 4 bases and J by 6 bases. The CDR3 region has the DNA TGTGCCAGCAGCCGAACAGGGGGCAGAGATGGCTACACCTTC. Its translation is CASSRTGGRDGYTF.

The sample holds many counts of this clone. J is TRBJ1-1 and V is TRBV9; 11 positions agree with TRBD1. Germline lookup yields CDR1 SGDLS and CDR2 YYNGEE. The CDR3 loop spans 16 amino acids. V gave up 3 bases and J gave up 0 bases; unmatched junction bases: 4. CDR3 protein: CASSAGQGALNTEAFF. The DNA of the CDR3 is TGTGCCAGCAGCGCCGGACAGGGGGCCTTGAACACTGAAGCTTTCTTT.

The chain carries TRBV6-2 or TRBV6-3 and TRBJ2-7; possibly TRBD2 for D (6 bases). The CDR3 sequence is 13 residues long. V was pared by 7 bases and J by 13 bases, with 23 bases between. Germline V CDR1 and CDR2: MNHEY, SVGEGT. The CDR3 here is CASILDSRGAHYF. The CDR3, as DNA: TGTGCCAGCATTTTAGACAGTCGCGGGGCGCATTACTTC.

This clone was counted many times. CDR3 nucleotide sequence: TGTGCCAGCAGTCCTCGAGGGGACGAAGAGACCCAGTACTTC. This codes for CASSPRGDEETQYF. This chain links TRBV6-1 with TRBJ2-5; D is tentatively TRBD1 or TRBD2 (5 bases each). The germline CDR1 and CDR2 sequences are MNHNS and SASEGT. CDR3 length equals 14 residues. Trimming pared 5 bases from V and 3 bases from J, leaving 13 bases between.

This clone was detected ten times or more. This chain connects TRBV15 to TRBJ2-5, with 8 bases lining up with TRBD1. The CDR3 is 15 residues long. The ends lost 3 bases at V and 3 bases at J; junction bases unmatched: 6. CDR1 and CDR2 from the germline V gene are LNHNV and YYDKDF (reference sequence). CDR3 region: CATSSRTGKEETQYF. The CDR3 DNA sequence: TGTGCCACCAGCAGTAGGACAGGGAAGGAAGAGACCCAGTACTTC.

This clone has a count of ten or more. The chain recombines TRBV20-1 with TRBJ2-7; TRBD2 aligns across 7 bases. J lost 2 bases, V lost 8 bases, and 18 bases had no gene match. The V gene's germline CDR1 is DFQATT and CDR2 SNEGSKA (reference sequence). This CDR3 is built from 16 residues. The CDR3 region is CSTTALPQRGAYEQYF. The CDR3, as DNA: TGCAGTACTACAGCTCTACCCCAGCGGGGAGCCTACGAGCAGTACTTC.

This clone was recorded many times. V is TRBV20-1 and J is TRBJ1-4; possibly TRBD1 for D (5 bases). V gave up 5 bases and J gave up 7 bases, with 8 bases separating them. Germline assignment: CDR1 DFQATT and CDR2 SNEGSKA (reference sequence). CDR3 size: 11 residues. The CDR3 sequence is CSAVGGEKLFF. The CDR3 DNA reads TGCAGTGCTGTCGGGGGTGAAAAACTGTTTTTT.

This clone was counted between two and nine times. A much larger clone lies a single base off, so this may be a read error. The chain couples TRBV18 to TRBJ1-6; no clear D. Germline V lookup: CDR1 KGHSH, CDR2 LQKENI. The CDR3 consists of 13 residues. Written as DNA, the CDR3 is TGTGTCAGCTCACCCCCGTATAATTCACCCCTCCACTTT. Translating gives CVSSPPYNSPLHF. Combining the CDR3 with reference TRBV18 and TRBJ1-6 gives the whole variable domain NAGVMQNPRHLVRRRGQEARLRCSPMKGHSHVYWYRQLPEEGLKFMVYLQKENIIDESGMPKERFSAEFPKEGPSILRIQQVVRGDSAAYFCVSSPPYNSPLHFGNGTRLTVT.

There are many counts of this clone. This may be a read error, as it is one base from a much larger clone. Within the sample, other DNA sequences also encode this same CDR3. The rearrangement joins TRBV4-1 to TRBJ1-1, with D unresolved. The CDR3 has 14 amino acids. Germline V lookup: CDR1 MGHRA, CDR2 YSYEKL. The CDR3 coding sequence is TGCGCCAGCAGCCAAGTCAGTGGGAACACTGAAGCCTTCTTT. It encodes CASSQVSGNTEAFF.